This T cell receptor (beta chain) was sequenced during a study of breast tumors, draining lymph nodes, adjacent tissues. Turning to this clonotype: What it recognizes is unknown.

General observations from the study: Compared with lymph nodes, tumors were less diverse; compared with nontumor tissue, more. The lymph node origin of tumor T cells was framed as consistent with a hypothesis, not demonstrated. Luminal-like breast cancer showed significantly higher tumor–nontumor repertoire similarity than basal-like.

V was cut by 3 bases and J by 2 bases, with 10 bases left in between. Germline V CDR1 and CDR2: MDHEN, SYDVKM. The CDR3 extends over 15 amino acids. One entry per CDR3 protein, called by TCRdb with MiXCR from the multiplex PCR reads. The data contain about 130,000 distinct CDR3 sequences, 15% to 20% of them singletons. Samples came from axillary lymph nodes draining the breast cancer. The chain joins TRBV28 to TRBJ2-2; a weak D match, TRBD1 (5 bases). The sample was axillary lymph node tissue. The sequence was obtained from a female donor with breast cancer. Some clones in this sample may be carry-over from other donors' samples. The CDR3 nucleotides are TGTGCCAGCAGTTTTAACAGGATAAACACCGGGGAGCTGTTTTTT. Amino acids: CASSFNRINTGELFF. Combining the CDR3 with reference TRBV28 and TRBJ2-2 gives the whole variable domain DVKVTQSSRYLVKRTGEKVFLECVQDMDHENMFWYRQDPGLGLRLIYFSYDVKMKEKGDIPEGYSVSREKKERFSLILESASTNQTSMYLCASSFNRINTGELFFGEGSRLTVL.